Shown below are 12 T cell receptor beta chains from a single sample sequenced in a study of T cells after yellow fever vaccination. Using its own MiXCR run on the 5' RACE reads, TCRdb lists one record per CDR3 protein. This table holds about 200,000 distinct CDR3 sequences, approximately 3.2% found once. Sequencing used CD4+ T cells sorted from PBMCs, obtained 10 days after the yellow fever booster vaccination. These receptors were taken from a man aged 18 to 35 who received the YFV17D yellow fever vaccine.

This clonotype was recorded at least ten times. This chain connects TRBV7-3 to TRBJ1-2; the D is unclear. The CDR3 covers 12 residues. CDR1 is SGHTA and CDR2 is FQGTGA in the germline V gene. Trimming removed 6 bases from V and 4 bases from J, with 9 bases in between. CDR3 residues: CASSELGYGYTF. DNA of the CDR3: TGTGCCAGCAGTGAGCTAGGCTATGGCTACACCTTC.

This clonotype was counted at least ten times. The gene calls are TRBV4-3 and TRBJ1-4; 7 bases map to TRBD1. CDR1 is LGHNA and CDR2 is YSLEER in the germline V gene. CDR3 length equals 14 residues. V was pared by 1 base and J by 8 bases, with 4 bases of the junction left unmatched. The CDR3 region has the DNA TGCGCCAGCAGCCAAGGACAGGGAGAGGAAAAACTGTTTTTT. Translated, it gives CASSQGQGEEKLFF.

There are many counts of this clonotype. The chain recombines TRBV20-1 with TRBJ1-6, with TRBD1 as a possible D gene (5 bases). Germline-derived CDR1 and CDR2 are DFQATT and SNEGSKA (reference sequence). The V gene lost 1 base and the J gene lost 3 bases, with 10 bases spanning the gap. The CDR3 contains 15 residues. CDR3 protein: CSARGWDLYNSPLHF. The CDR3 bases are TGCAGTGCTAGAGGTTGGGACCTCTATAATTCACCCCTCCACTTT.

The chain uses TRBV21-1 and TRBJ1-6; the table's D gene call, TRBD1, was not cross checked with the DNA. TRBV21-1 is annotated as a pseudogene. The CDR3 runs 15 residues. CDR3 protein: CASSKKGQTNSPLHF. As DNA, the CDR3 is TGTGCCAGCAGCAAAAAGGGGCAGACGAATTCACCCCTCCACTTT.

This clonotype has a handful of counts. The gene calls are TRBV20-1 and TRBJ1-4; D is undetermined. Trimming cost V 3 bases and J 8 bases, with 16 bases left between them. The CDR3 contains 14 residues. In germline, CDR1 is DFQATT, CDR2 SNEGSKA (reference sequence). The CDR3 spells CSASPLQAREKLFF. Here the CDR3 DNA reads TGCAGTGCTAGTCCGCTGCAGGCGAGGGAAAAACTGTTTTTT.

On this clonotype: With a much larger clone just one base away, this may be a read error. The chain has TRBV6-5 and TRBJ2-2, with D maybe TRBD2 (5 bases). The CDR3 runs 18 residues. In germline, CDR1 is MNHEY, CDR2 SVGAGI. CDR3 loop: CASVPLRAAAPNTGELVF. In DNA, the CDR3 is TGTGCCAGCGTCCCCCTGCGGGCCGCAGCGCCGAACACCGGGGAGCTGGTTTTT.

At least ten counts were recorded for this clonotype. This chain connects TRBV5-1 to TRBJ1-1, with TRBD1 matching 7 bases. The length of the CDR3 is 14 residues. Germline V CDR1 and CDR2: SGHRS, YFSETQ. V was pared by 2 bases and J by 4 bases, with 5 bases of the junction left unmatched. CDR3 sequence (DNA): TGCGCCAGCAGCTTAGGGGGCGACCTCACTGAAGCTTTCTTT. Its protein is CASSLGGDLTEAFF.

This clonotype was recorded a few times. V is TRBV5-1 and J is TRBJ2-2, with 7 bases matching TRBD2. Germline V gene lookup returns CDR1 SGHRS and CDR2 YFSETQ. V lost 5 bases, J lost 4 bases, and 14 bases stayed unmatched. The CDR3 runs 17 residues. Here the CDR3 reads CASRTTSLARVTGELFF. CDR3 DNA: TGCGCCAGCAGGACGACTAGCCTCGCTCGGGTCACCGGGGAGCTGTTTTTT.

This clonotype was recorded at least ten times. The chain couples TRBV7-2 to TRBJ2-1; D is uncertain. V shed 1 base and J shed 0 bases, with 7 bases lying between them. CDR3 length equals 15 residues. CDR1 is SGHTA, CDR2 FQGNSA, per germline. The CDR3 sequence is CASSLDSPSYNEQFF. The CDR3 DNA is TGTGCCAGCAGCTTAGATTCCCCCTCCTACAATGAGCAGTTCTTC. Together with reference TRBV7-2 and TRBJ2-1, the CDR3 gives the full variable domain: GAGVSQSPSNKVTEKGKDVELRCDPISGHTALYWYRQSLGQGLEFLIYFQGNSAPDKSGLPSDRFSAERTGGSVSTLTIQRTQQEDSAVYLCASSLDSPSYNEQFFGPGTRLTVL.

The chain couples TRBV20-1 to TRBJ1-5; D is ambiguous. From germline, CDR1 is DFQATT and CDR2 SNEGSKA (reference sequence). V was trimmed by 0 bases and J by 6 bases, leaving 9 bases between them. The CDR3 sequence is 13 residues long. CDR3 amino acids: CSARDSPSQPQHF. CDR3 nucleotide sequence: TGCAGTGCTAGAGATTCCCCTTCTCAGCCCCAGCATTTT.

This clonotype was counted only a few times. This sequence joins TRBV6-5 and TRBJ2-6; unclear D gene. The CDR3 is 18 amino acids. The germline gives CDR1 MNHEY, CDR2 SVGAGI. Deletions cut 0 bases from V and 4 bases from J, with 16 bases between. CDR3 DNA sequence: TGTGCCAGCAGTTACTCGGAATTAAATACCCCAGGGGCCAACGTCCTGACTTTC. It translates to CASSYSELNTPGANVLTF.

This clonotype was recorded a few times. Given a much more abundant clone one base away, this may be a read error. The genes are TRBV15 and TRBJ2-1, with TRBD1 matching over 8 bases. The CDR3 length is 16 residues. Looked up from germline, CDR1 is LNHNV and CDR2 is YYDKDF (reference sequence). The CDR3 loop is CATSRGQGSSYTEQFF. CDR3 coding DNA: TGTGCCACCAGCAGAGGACAGGGGAGCTCCTACACTGAGCAGTTCTTC.